This passage covers 32 T cell receptor beta chains from one sample sequenced in a study of a mutant IDH1 vaccine in newly diagnosed glioma. Specified time point: baseline, week 1 (first vaccination visit). Indicated treatment: pre-vaccination baseline after standard-of-care therapy. Clones were sequenced by immunoSEQ multiplex PCR, and TCRdb holds only the in-frame ones, with some missing. There are roughly 68,000 clones in the sample; 79% occur only once, and around 8.5% lies in the top ten. Source: PBMCs, taken from a glioma patient treated with radiotherapy, temozolomide or both. The receptors derive from a man in his fifties with glioma.

V usage is TRBV19 and J usage is TRBJ1-1, with D tentatively TRBD1 (6 bases). V lost 6 bases, J lost 5 bases, and 16 bases lay in between. CDR1 and CDR2 (germline): LNHDA, SQIVND (reference sequence). The CDR3 totals 14 residues. The chain's CDR3 is CASSTQGSRTEAFF. CDR3 nucleotides: TGTGCCAGTAGCACCCAGGGGTCGAGGACTGAAGCTTTCTTT.

In its sample, this clone was seen a few times. The chain is built from TRBV6-5 and TRBJ2-3; 8 bases are a match to TRBD2. CDR3 size: 15 residues. Germline CDR1 reads MNHEY; CDR2 reads SVGAGI. V was pared by 5 bases and J by 6 bases, with 10 bases of the junction left unmatched. Here the CDR3 reads CASSKSERGMDTQYF. In nucleotides, the CDR3 is TGTGCCAGCAGTAAGTCTGAGCGGGGGATGGATACGCAGTATTTT.

V usage is TRBV7-9 and J usage is TRBJ2-7; 9 positions agree with TRBD2. V trimming: 5 bases; J trimming: 7 bases; junction bases outside the gene matches: 6. CDR1 is SEHNR, CDR2 FQNEAQ, per germline (reference sequence). The length of the CDR3 is 13 residues. The CDR3 nucleotides are TGTGCCAGCAGCGGCGGGGGGGGGTTAGAGCAGTACTTC. Translating gives CASSGGGGLEQYF.

This chain uses TRBV7-2 with TRBJ2-1; a weak D match, TRBD2 (5 bases). CDR1 is SGHTA and CDR2 is FQGNSA in the germline V gene. The CDR3 extends over 14 amino acids. V lost 4 bases and J 5 bases, leaving 12 bases between the germline ends. CDR3 coding DNA: TGTGCCAGCAGCTCCTTTGAGGGAAACAATGAGCAGTTCTTC. Translated, it gives CASSSFEGNNEQFF.

J is TRBJ2-1 and V is TRBV12-5; no firm D call. The CDR3 is made up of 13 amino acids. Germline V CDR1 and CDR2: LGHNT, FRNRAP. DNA of the CDR3: TGTGCCCCCTCGAGCCTCCCATGGGATGAGCAGTTCTTC. Protein sequence: CAPSSLPWDEQFF.

V is TRBV15 and J is TRBJ1-1; D is uncertain. CDR3 size: 13 residues. CDR1 and CDR2 (germline): LNHNV, YYDKDF (reference sequence). V lost 0 bases and J 4 bases, leaving 6 bases between the germline ends. This chain's CDR3 is CATSRDVGTEAFF. The CDR3 bases are TGTGCCACCAGCAGAGATGTAGGCACTGAAGCTTTCTTT.

The chain combines TRBV18 with TRBJ2-7, with 10 positions matching TRBD1. Germline lookup yields CDR1 KGHSH and CDR2 LQKENI. The CDR3 runs to 14 residues. The junction had 7 bases not matched to a gene; V was cut back by 4 bases and J by 7 bases. The CDR3 coding sequence is TGTGCCAGCTCACGCCGACAGGGGGCTGGAGAGCAGTACTTC. Protein sequence: CASSRRQGAGEQYF.

The chain is built from TRBV18 and TRBJ2-1; 8 bases are shared with TRBD1. CDR3 length: 13 residues. Germline trimming cut 3 bases from V and 8 bases from J; bases unmatched to any gene: 3. Per the germline V gene, CDR1 is KGHSH and CDR2 is LQKENI. The CDR3 spells CASSPDRGHEQFF. For the CDR3, the DNA is TGTGCCAGCTCACCCGACAGGGGCCATGAGCAGTTCTTC.

This clone appeared a single time. This chain connects TRBV29-1 to TRBJ2-5; TRBD1 aligns across 7 bases. The CDR3 has 11 amino acids. CDR1 SQVTM and CDR2 ANQGSEA come from the germline V gene. Trimming cost V 5 bases and J 4 bases; bases outside gene matches: 1. CDR3 region: CSVYRGETQYF. CDR3 coding DNA: TGCAGCGTTTACAGGGGAGAGACCCAGTACTTC. Full variable domain (rest looked up from reference TRBV29-1 and TRBJ2-5): SAVISQKPSRDICQRGTSLTIQCQVDSQVTMMFWYRQQPGQSLTLIATANQGSEATYESGFVIDKFPISRPNLTFSTLTVSNMSPEDSSIYLCSVYRGETQYFGPGTRLLVL.

The genes are TRBV5-1 and TRBJ1-2; 10 bases align to TRBD1. Germline-derived CDR1 and CDR2 are SGHRS and YFSETQ. The CDR3 length is 14 residues. Trimming at V came to 3 bases and at J to 8 bases, leaving 7 bases not matched to a gene. The CDR3 region is CASSWEGQGNGYTF. DNA for the CDR3: TGCGCCAGCAGCTGGGAGGGACAGGGGAACGGCTACACCTTC.

The chain couples TRBV6-1 to TRBJ1-1; possible D gene TRBD1, 5 bases. The CDR3 is 13 residues long. The germline CDR1 and CDR2 sequences are MNHNS and SASEGT. V dropped 3 bases and J dropped 1 base, with 6 bases sitting between them. The CDR3: CASSERGNTEAFF. DNA of the CDR3: TGTGCCAGCAGTGAGAGGGGGAACACTGAAGCTTTCTTT.

This sequence joins TRBV13 and TRBJ1-5; D unresolved. Trimming stripped 0 bases from V and 6 bases from J, with 15 bases between. The V gene's germline CDR1 is PRHDT and CDR2 FYEKMQ (reference sequence). The CDR3 loop spans 16 amino acids. The CDR3 reads CASSLGPRREGQPQHF. The CDR3 DNA reads as TGTGCCAGCAGCTTAGGCCCGAGGAGGGAGGGTCAGCCCCAGCATTTT. Full variable domain (remainder filled in from reference TRBV13 and TRBJ1-5): AAGVIQSPRHLIKEKRETATLKCYPIPRHDTVYWYQQGPGQDPQFLISFYEKMQSDKGSIPDRFSAQQFSDYHSELNMSSLELGDSALYFCASSLGPRREGQPQHFGDGTRLSIL.

This chain connects TRBV1 to TRBJ2-1; TRBD2 reflects the table's D call only, with no check against the DNA. TRBV1 is assigned pseudogene status. This CDR3 is built from 17 residues. CDR3 sequence (DNA): TGCACCAGCAGCCAAAGGCTAGCGGGGGGGGTCTACAATGAGCAGTTCTTC. This codes for CTSSQRLAGGVYNEQFF.

The V and J genes are TRBV5-1 and TRBJ2-5; no firm D call. The germline V gene has CDR1 SGHRS and CDR2 YFSETQ. The CDR3 runs 15 residues. Trimming removed 2 bases at V and 4 bases at J, with 15 bases between. This CDR3 is CASSFDSKLLETQYF. CDR3 in DNA: TGCGCCAGCAGCTTCGACTCCAAGTTATTAGAGACCCAGTACTTC.

V and J are TRBV10-3 and TRBJ1-4, with TRBD1 matching over 8 bases. Germline V gene lookup returns CDR1 ENHRY and CDR2 SYGVKD. Trimming removed 9 bases from V and 7 bases from J; junction bases left unmatched: 7. This CDR3 has 13 residues. For the CDR3, the DNA is TGTGCCATGACAGGGGTCCTGGGTGAAAAACTGTTTTTT. Protein product: CAMTGVLGEKLFF.

The chain employs TRBV4-1 and TRBJ2-7; 8 nucleotides match TRBD1. The CDR3 totals 16 residues. V dropped 0 bases and J dropped 2; count of bases not matched to a gene: 6. Germline CDR1 MGHRA, CDR2 YSYEKL. The CDR3 sequence: CASSQDAGTGTYEQYF. Written as DNA, the CDR3 is TGCGCCAGCAGCCAAGACGCCGGGACAGGTACCTACGAGCAGTACTTC.

This clone was recorded a few times. V and J are TRBV2 and TRBJ2-2; 7 bases align to TRBD1. The V and J ends lost 4 bases and 1 base, in that order; junction bases with no gene match: 0. Per germline, CDR1 SNHLY and CDR2 FYNNEI. The CDR3 length is 14 residues. CDR3 DNA sequence: TGTGCCAGCAGTGGACAGGGGAACACCGGGGAGCTGTTTTTT. Amino acids: CASSGQGNTGELFF.

The rearrangement links TRBV5-1 to TRBJ1-5; D is undetermined. The CDR3 covers 13 residues. V lost 2 bases and J 3 bases, leaving 6 bases between the germline ends. The V gene's germline CDR1 is SGHRS and CDR2 YFSETQ. The DNA of the CDR3 is TGCGCCAGCAGCTTCTCTTACAATCAGCCCCAGCATTTT. Amino acid sequence: CASSFSYNQPQHF.

V usage is TRBV9 and J usage is TRBJ1-2, with 7 nucleotides matching TRBD1. This CDR3 has 15 amino acids. CDR1 SGDLS and CDR2 YYNGEE come from the germline V gene. The junction had 7 bases not matched to a gene; V was cut back by 0 bases and J by 5 bases. The CDR3 DNA reads TGTGCCAGCAGCGTAGCTACAGGGACAGCGTATGGCTACACCTTC. Amino acid sequence: CASSVATGTAYGYTF.

V is TRBV6-5 and J is TRBJ1-4; tentative D call: TRBD1 (6 bases). CDR3 length equals 15 residues. Trimming shortened V by 6 bases and J by 9 bases, and 20 bases separated the two germline ends. Germline CDR1 and CDR2: MNHEY and SVGAGI. For the CDR3, the DNA is TGTGCCAGCAGACAGATCAGGGGCTCGACTCAAAAACTGTTTTTT. Translation: CASRQIRGSTQKLFF.

V usage is TRBV27 and J usage is TRBJ1-1, with 7 bases that match TRBD1. The CDR3 is made up of 13 amino acids. Germline V gene lookup returns CDR1 MNHEY and CDR2 SMNVEV (reference sequence). V shed 5 bases, J shed 8 bases, and the junction held 8 bases outside the gene matches. The chain's CDR3 is CASSKDRAGEAFF. In DNA, the CDR3 is TGTGCCAGCAGTAAAGACAGGGCGGGGGAAGCTTTCTTT.

The chain recombines TRBV7-9 with TRBJ1-3; D might be TRBD1 (6 bases). The CDR3 is 15 residues long. CDR1 is SEHNR, CDR2 FQNEAQ, per germline (reference sequence). The V gene lost 4 bases and the J gene lost 0 bases, with 10 bases spanning the gap. The CDR3 region has the DNA TGTGCCAGCAGCTGGGGGGCGAGCTCTGGAAACACCATATATTTT. It encodes CASSWGASSGNTIYF.

This sequence joins TRBV4-1 and TRBJ1-2, with D unclear. This CDR3 comprises 15 residues. The germline V gene has CDR1 MGHRA and CDR2 YSYEKL. V was trimmed by 0 bases and J by 2 bases, leaving 10 bases between them. CDR3 in amino acids: CASSQEDRPNYGYTF. Written as DNA, the CDR3 is TGCGCCAGCAGCCAAGAAGACCGACCAAACTATGGCTACACCTTC.

The chain combines TRBV9 with TRBJ2-2; TRBD2 matches 12 bases. CDR3 size: 15 residues. The V gene's germline CDR1 is SGDLS and CDR2 YYNGEE. Trimming cost V 3 bases and J 5 bases; bases outside gene matches: 2. Here the CDR3 reads CASSALAGGTGELFF. CDR3 in DNA: TGTGCCAGCAGCGCCCTAGCGGGGGGGACCGGGGAGCTGTTTTTT.

The chain employs TRBV30 and TRBJ2-7; D unresolved. The ends were cut back, 0 bases at V and 2 bases at J, with 14 bases in the middle. The CDR3 is 15 residues long. Germline CDR1 and CDR2: GTSNPN and SVGIG (reference sequence). CDR3 sequence (DNA): TGTGCCTGGAGTGTAGGGTTCCATCCTCCCTACGAGCAGTACTTC. It translates to CAWSVGFHPPYEQYF.

The gene calls are TRBV7-2 and TRBJ2-1, with TRBD2 identical over 8 bases. The V gene's germline CDR1 is SGHTA and CDR2 FQGNSA. V shed 3 bases and J 6 bases; nucleotides not matched to a gene: 4. The CDR3 loop spans 14 amino acids. CDR3 nucleotide sequence: TGTGCCAGCAGCTTTGCGGGGGGAACCAATGAGCAGTTCTTC. Residues: CASSFAGGTNEQFF.

The chain couples TRBV27 to TRBJ2-7; no reliable D call. V lost 5 bases and J lost 7, with 12 bases in between. Germline values: CDR1 MNHEY, CDR2 SMNVEV (reference sequence). CDR3 length equals 12 residues. CDR3 nucleotide sequence: TGTGCCAGCAGTCCGGGCCCCCGGGAGCAGTACTTC. Translation: CASSPGPREQYF.

The CDR3 spells CASSPTGGRTEAFF. DNA of the CDR3: TGTGCCAGCTCACCAACCGGAGGGCGCACTGAAGCTTTCTTT. The V call is TRBV18, the J call TRBJ1-1; D not resolved. Germline CDR1 is KGHSH and CDR2 is LQKENI. CDR3 length: 14 amino acids. V was shortened by 2 bases and J by 4 bases, with 11 bases between the two germline ends.

V is TRBV7-2 and J is TRBJ2-7; D unresolved. Germline lookup yields CDR1 SGHTA and CDR2 FQGNSA. The CDR3 is 13 amino acids. The V gene lost 2 bases and the J gene lost 1 base, with 6 bases spanning the gap. The CDR3 DNA reads as TGTGCCAGCAGCTTAACCTTATCCTACGAGCAGTACTTC. Its translation is CASSLTLSYEQYF.

This chain connects TRBV29-1 to TRBJ1-2; 8 bases match TRBD1. J gave up 8 bases and V 7 bases, and 9 bases lay outside the gene matches. CDR1 is SQVTM and CDR2 is ANQGSEA in the germline V gene. This CDR3 is 12 amino acids long. CDR3 DNA: TGCAGCGCGGACAGGGTAGGGGGGGGCTACACCTTC. This codes for CSADRVGGGYTF.

The rearrangement links TRBV30 to TRBJ1-2; 9 bases fit TRBD1. The CDR3 is made up of 16 amino acids. Trimming cost V 2 bases and J 8 bases; bases outside gene matches: 15. The V gene's germline CDR1 is GTSNPN and CDR2 SVGIG (reference sequence). The CDR3 loop is CAWSTETGGLGGGYTF. The CDR3 nucleotides read TGTGCCTGGAGTACGGAAACAGGGGGCCTTGGAGGCGGCTACACCTTC.

This chain uses TRBV18 with TRBJ2-3; 7 bases are shared with TRBD2. The CDR3 extends over 15 amino acids. The germline gives CDR1 KGHSH, CDR2 LQKENI. The J segment lost 4 bases and the V segment lost 5 bases, leaving 9 bases of the junction unmatched. The CDR3 DNA follows: TGTGCCAGCTCAAGTCTTCGGGGGGAGTCAGATACGCAGTATTTT. Its translation: CASSSLRGESDTQYF.